The rows below give T cell receptor beta chains drawn from one sample of a study of CD8 T cells in ankylosing spondylitis. Each CDR3 protein gets one entry after TCRdb re-called the 5' RACE reads with MiXCR. The sample contains 220,000 or so distinct CDR3 sequences, approximately 20% of which appear only once. Sequenced material: blood, either unsorted or a sorted T cell fraction (not recorded which). Receptor source: a male donor with ankylosing spondylitis. The CDR3 runs from the conserved cysteine through the conserved F or W. A D gene is named only where the DNA matches it firmly. Clone size is shown for a subset of rows, as once, few, many or a class of expanded clone.

J	V	size	D	CDR3	DNA
TRBJ2-1	TRBV28	few	TRBD2	CASSLFGRASYNEQFF	TGTGCCAGCAGTTTATTCGGGAGGGCCTCCTACAATGAGCAGTTCTTC
TRBJ2-7	TRBV20-1	few	TRBD1	CSAPGGGTGPYEQYF	TGCAGTGCCCCCGGTGGCGGGACAGGGCCTTACGAGCAGTACTTC
TRBJ2-3	TRBV3-1	.	.	CASSQRGTSTDTQYF	TGTGCCAGCAGCCAACGAGGGACTAGCACAGATACGCAGTATTTT
TRBJ2-5	TRBV12-3/TRBV12-4	.	.	CASSPSWTEGETQYF	TGTGCCAGCAGCCCTTCGTGGACTGAGGGGGAGACCCAGTACTTC
TRBJ2-1	TRBV7-6	.	TRBD2	CASSLGERGVSYNEQFF	TGTGCCAGCAGCTTAGGGGAGCGGGGGGTCTCCTACAATGAGCAGTTCTTC
TRBJ2-1	TRBV6-5	few	TRBD2	CASSLLAGESYNEQFF	TGTGCCAGCAGTTTATTAGCGGGAGAGTCATACAATGAGCAGTTCTTC
TRBJ2-1	TRBV2	few	.	CASSVGVLLYNEQFF	TGTGCCAGCAGTGTGGGGGTGCTCCTATACAATGAGCAGTTCTTC
TRBJ2-2	TRBV7-8	.	.	CASSWRGDTGELFF	TGTGCCAGCAGCTGGCGCGGGGACACCGGGGAGCTGTTTTTT
TRBJ2-1	TRBV27	few	TRBD1	CASSLGQAYNEQFF	TGTGCCAGCAGTCTCGGACAGGCTTACAATGAGCAGTTCTTC
TRBJ1-5	TRBV4-1	many	TRBD1	CASSPTPGQYSNQPQHF	TGCGCCAGCAGCCCCACACCGGGACAGTATAGCAATCAGCCCCAGCATTTT
TRBJ1-4	TRBV4-1	few	.	CASSQDPRGYLNEKLFF	TGCGCCAGCAGCCAAGATCCGAGAGGGTACCTAAATGAAAAACTGTTTTTT
TRBJ2-3	TRBV7-8	.	.	CASSSDGLRTDTQYF	TGTGCCAGCAGCTCGGACGGGCTACGCACAGATACGCAGTATTTT
TRBJ2-7	TRBV12-3/TRBV12-4	few	TRBD2	CASSLSGRDYEQYF	TGTGCCAGCAGTCTCAGCGGGAGGGACTACGAGCAGTACTTC
TRBJ2-2	TRBV7-3	.	TRBD1	CASSLMGTGDSGELFF	TGTGCCAGCAGCTTAATGGGGACAGGGGATTCCGGGGAGCTGTTTTTT
TRBJ2-7	TRBV12-3/TRBV12-4	few	.	CASSLVTVYEQYF	TGTGCCAGCAGTTTAGTTACGGTCTACGAGCAGTACTTC
TRBJ2-1	TRBV11-3	few	.	CASSPMRGPYNEQFF	TGTGCCAGCAGCCCCATGCGGGGGCCTTACAATGAGCAGTTCTTC
TRBJ2-1	TRBV12-3/TRBV12-4	many	TRBD2	CASSSPTSGVYNEQFF	TGTGCCAGCAGTTCACCGACTAGCGGGGTTTACAATGAGCAGTTCTTC
TRBJ1-6	TRBV7-6	few	.	CASSQTAESPLHF	TGTGCCAGCAGCCAGACGGCTGAGTCACCCCTCCACTTT
TRBJ1-2	TRBV12-3/TRBV12-4	.	.	CASTNTGVSNGYTF	TGTGCCAGCACAAACACGGGCGTTTCGAATGGCTACACCTTC
TRBJ2-7	TRBV12-3/TRBV12-4	.	.	CASSPPGGHEQYF	TGTGCCAGCAGTCCCCCGGGGGGCCACGAGCAGTACTTC
TRBJ2-1	TRBV4-2	few	.	CASSLRVDSYNEQFF	TGTGCCAGCAGCTTACGAGTAGACTCCTACAATGAGCAGTTCTTC
TRBJ2-1	TRBV14	.	.	CASSLRSSVEQFF	TGTGCCAGCAGCCTCCGGTCGAGCGTTGAGCAGTTCTTC
TRBJ1-6	TRBV5-6	many	.	CASSLQGNSPLHF	TGTGCCAGCAGCTTGCAGGGTAATTCACCCCTCCACTTT
TRBJ2-7	TRBV7-9	few	TRBD1	CASSLPSGTGDGEQYF	TGTGCCAGCAGCTTACCGTCTGGGACAGGGGATGGCGAGCAGTACTTC
TRBJ1-6	TRBV4-3	.	.	CASSQGNSLGTPLHF	TGCGCCAGCAGCCAAGGGAACAGCCTCGGGACACCCCTCCACTTT
TRBJ2-2	TRBV24-1	.	.	CATSDWGPGNTGELFF	TGTGCCACCAGTGATTGGGGGCCAGGGAACACCGGGGAGCTGTTTTTT
TRBJ2-1	TRBV29-1	.	TRBD1	CSTAGGVNYNEQFF	TGCAGCACCGCAGGGGGTGTCAATTACAATGAGCAGTTCTTC
TRBJ2-3	TRBV4-1	.	.	CASSQDRDGITDTQYF	TGCGCCAGCAGCCAAGACAGGGACGGCATCACAGATACGCAGTATTTT
TRBJ2-2	TRBV7-8	.	.	CASSLASWAGGNGELFF	TGTGCCAGCAGCTTAGCGTCTTGGGCAGGGGGGAACGGGGAGCTGTTTTTT
TRBJ2-7	TRBV20-1	.	TRBD2	CSARSSGTFYEQYF	TGCAGTGCTAGATCTAGCGGGACATTCTACGAGCAGTACTTC
TRBJ2-7	TRBV27	.	TRBD2	CASSRRTSGTYEQYF	TGTGCCAGCAGTCGTCGGACTAGCGGGACCTACGAGCAGTACTTC
TRBJ2-7	TRBV27	few	.	CASSIGTFPYEQYF	TGTGCCAGCAGTATCGGGACATTCCCCTACGAGCAGTACTTC
TRBJ2-1	TRBV4-3	.	TRBD2	CASSQERGAGGSYNEQFF	TGCGCCAGCAGCCAAGAACGGGGAGCGGGAGGGTCCTACAATGAGCAGTTCTTC
TRBJ2-7	TRBV7-9	.	.	CASLGLYEQYF	TGTGCCAGCTTAGGGTTATACGAGCAGTACTTC
TRBJ2-2	TRBV7-8	few	.	CASSLVGFDGELFF	TGTGCCAGCAGCTTAGTCGGGTTCGACGGGGAGCTGTTTTTT
TRBJ1-5	TRBV4-1	.	.	CASSQDPSYNSNQPQHF	TGCGCCAGCAGCCAAGATCCGAGCTATAATAGCAATCAGCCCCAGCATTTT
TRBJ2-7	TRBV28	few	.	CASSPDMTYEQYF	TGTGCCAGCAGCCCGGACATGACCTACGAGCAGTACTTC
TRBJ2-7	TRBV7-9	few	.	CASSSPAGQVLEQYF	TGTGCCAGCAGCTCCCCGGCAGGACAAGTCCTCGAGCAGTACTTC
TRBJ2-1	TRBV6-1	.	TRBD2	CASSPTSGRGNEQFF	TGTGCCAGCAGCCCCACTAGCGGGAGAGGTAATGAGCAGTTCTTC
TRBJ2-1	TRBV14	.	.	CASSPGGADEQFF	TGTGCCAGCAGCCCCGGGGGAGCGGACGAGCAGTTCTTC
TRBJ1-2	TRBV25-1	few	.	CASSDQGAYGYTF	TGTGCCAGCAGTGACCAGGGTGCATATGGCTACACCTTC